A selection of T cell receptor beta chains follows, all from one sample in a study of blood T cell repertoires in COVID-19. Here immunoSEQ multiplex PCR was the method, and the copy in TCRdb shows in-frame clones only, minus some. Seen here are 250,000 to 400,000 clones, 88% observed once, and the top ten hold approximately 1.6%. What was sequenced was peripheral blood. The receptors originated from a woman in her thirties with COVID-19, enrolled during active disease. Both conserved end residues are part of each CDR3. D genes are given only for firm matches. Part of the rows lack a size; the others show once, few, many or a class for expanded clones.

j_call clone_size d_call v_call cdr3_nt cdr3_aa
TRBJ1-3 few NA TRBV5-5 TGTGCCAGCAGCTTGGTGGGACGGGGAGGCTCTGGAAACACCATATATTTT CASSLVGRGGSGNTIYF
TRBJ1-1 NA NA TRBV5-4 TGTGCCAGCAGCGGGACAAGGAACACTGAAGCTTTCTTT CASSGTRNTEAFF
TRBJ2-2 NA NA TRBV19 TGTGCCAGTAGTAAGACAGGCGGCGGGGAGCTGTTTTTT CASSKTGGGELFF
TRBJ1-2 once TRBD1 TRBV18 TGTGCCAGCTCATCGGACAGGGGGCGAGGCTACACCTTC CASSSDRGRGYTF
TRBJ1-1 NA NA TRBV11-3 TGTGCCAGCAGCTATGCGTCAGGGCCGTGGGCGCGGGCTTTCTTT CASSYASGPWARAFF
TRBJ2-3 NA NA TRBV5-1 TGCGCCAGCAGCTTGGTAGAGGGTAGCACAGATACGCAGTATTTT CASSLVEGSTDTQYF
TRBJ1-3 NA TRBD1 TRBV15 TGTGCCACCAGCAGAGATAGGCCAGGGACAGGGGGACTTCTCTTTGGAAACACCATATATTTT CATSRDRPGTGGLLFGNTIYF
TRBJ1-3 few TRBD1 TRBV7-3 TGTGCCAGCAGCCCCACAGGGGAAGGAAACACCATATATTTT CASSPTGEGNTIYF
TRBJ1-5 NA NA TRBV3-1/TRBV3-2 TGTGCCAGCAGCCAACAACAGGGCCAGCCCCAGCATTTT CASSQQQGQPQHF
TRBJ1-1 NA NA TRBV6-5 TGTGCCAGCACCAGATCTGGGAACACTGAAGCTTTCTTT CASTRSGNTEAFF